Listed below are T cell receptor beta chains from one sample, sequenced in a study of T cell responses to AZD1222 COVID-19 vaccine. Profiling relied on immunoSEQ multiplex PCR, and the TCRdb table lists in-frame clones only, not all of them. Of about 110,000 clones in the sample, 70% to 90% were seen once. The sample was peripheral blood, taken 28 days after the second AZD1222 dose. These receptors came from an adult who received the AZD1222 COVID-19 vaccine. CDR3s include the opening cysteine and the closing phenylalanine or tryptophan. A D gene is named only where the DNA matches it firmly. Size values are once, few and many counts, or a class for expanded clones, and some rows have none.

d_gene,v_gene,abundance,j_gene,CDR3nt,CDR3aa
TRBD2,TRBV15,NA,TRBJ2-1,TGTGCCACCAGCAGAGATCGTGAGCGGGGCTACAATGAGCAGTTCTTC,CATSRDRERGYNEQFF
NA,TRBV4-1,NA,TRBJ1-1,TGCGCCAGCAGCCAAGATGGGGGCGGAAGAGCTTTCTTT,CASSQDGGGRAFF
NA,TRBV20-1,NA,TRBJ2-1,TGCAGTGCTAGTCCCCTAGCGACTACGACCAATGAGCAGTTCTTC,CSASPLATTTNEQFF
NA,TRBV19,once,TRBJ2-1,TGTGCCAGTAAAGGGGGAGGGCCCGTAGGTGAGCAGTTCTTC,CASKGGGPVGEQFF
NA,TRBV9,NA,TRBJ1-5,TGTGCCAGCAGCGTAGGAGACCTACGCAATCAGCCCCAGCATTTT,CASSVGDLRNQPQHF
TRBD1,TRBV24-1,NA,TRBJ2-1,TGTGCCACCAGCGCTACAGGGGATGAGCAGTTCTTC,CATSATGDEQFF
TRBD1,TRBV9,NA,TRBJ1-6,TGTGCCAGCAGCGTAGGGGACAGGGGAAATTCACCCCTCCACTTT,CASSVGDRGNSPLHF
NA,TRBV3-1/TRBV3-2,NA,TRBJ1-1,TGTGCCAGCAGCCCGACCGACGGACGGAACACTGAAGCTTTCTTT,CASSPTDGRNTEAFF
NA,TRBV6-4,NA,TRBJ2-1,TGTGCCAGCAGTGACGGGGCGGGCTCCTACAATGAGCAGTTCTTC,CASSDGAGSYNEQFF
NA,TRBV10-3,NA,TRBJ1-5,TGTGCCATCAGTGACAGGGTCGCGAACGAGGCCCAGCATTTT,CAISDRVANEAQHF
NA,TRBV3-1/TRBV3-2,NA,TRBJ2-5,TGTGCCAGCAGCCCAGGTCCCTGCAGGGGGGGGGAAGAGACCCAGTACTTC,CASSPGPCRGGEETQYF
TRBD1,TRBV5-4,NA,TRBJ2-5,TGTGCCAGCAGCCCAGGGACAGCCCAAGAGACCCAGTACTTC,CASSPGTAQETQYF
NA,TRBV20-1,NA,TRBJ1-2,TGCAGTGCTAGTACGGGTCCCAACTATGGCTACACCTTC,CSASTGPNYGYTF
NA,TRBV5-1,NA,TRBJ2-1,TGCGCCAGCAGCTTGAAATGGGGCAACGACAATGAGCAGTTCTTC,CASSLKWGNDNEQFF
NA,TRBV27,NA,TRBJ2-7,TGTGCCAGCAGTTTAGGCTGGGGGCCGAGCTACGAGCAGTACTTC,CASSLGWGPSYEQYF
NA,TRBV9,NA,TRBJ2-1,TGTGCCAGCAGCCCAACGGGCCTGCCTCGGCCCTACAATGAGCAGTTCTTC,CASSPTGLPRPYNEQFF
NA,TRBV4-1,NA,TRBJ1-2,TGCGCCAGCAGCCAAGATAGACAGCCTAACTATGGCTACACCTTC,CASSQDRQPNYGYTF
TRBD1,TRBV2,NA,TRBJ1-6,TGTGCCAGCAGTGGTCCTTTAGTCGGGACAGGGGGCACGGATTCACCCCTCCACTTT,CASSGPLVGTGGTDSPLHF
NA,TRBV5-8,once,TRBJ1-2,TGTGCCAGCAGCCTGGCGGGGGTAGCTGGCTACACCTTC,CASSLAGVAGYTF
NA,TRBV9,NA,TRBJ2-5,TGTGCCAGCAGCGTAGTCCCCTCCGTGGGTGCCCAGTACTTC,CASSVVPSVGAQYF
NA,TRBV7-3,NA,TRBJ1-4,TGTGCCAGCAGCTTAAGCCCTGGAGACGAAAAACTGTTTTTT,CASSLSPGDEKLFF
TRBD2,TRBV11-1,NA,TRBJ2-1,TGTGCCAGCAGTTTGACTAGCGGGGGGGTGTATGAGCAGTTCTTC,CASSLTSGGVYEQFF
TRBD1,TRBV19,NA,TRBJ2-7,TGTGCCAGTAGTAACCCGGGACAGGAATACGAGCAGTACTTC,CASSNPGQEYEQYF
TRBD2,TRBV28,NA,TRBJ2-7,TGTGCCAGCAGTCTTCTAGCGGGGGGCTCCTACGAGCAGTACTTC,CASSLLAGGSYEQYF
TRBD2,TRBV11-2,NA,TRBJ2-5,TGTGCCAGCAGCTTACGGGGGGTACGGGAGACCCAGTACTTC,CASSLRGVRETQYF
NA,TRBV7-2,few,TRBJ1-1,TGTGCCAGCAGCCATGGACCGAACACTGAAGCTTTCTTT,CASSHGPNTEAFF
NA,TRBV6-5,once,TRBJ2-7,TGTGCCAGCAGTTCGGGACTCACCTACGAGCAGTACTTC,CASSSGLTYEQYF
NA,TRBV27,NA,TRBJ2-7,TGTGCCAGCAGTGCTGGGACTGGGCCGTACGAGCAGTACTTC,CASSAGTGPYEQYF
NA,TRBV19,NA,TRBJ2-5,TGTGCCAGTAGTATCACAGGGAAAGAAGAGACCCAGTACTTC,CASSITGKEETQYF
NA,TRBV7-9,NA,TRBJ1-1,TGTGCCAGCAGCCGCCTAACAGGGGAAGCTTTCTTT,CASSRLTGEAFF
NA,TRBV6-1,NA,TRBJ1-5,TGTGCCAGCAGTGAAGCGCCCGGGGTCGGCAATCAGCCCCAGCATTTT,CASSEAPGVGNQPQHF
NA,TRBV7-8,NA,TRBJ2-7,TGTGCCAGCAGCTTAAAAGGGGGGGCCGGGTCCTACGAGCAGTACTTC,CASSLKGGAGSYEQYF
NA,TRBV6-2/TRBV6-3,NA,TRBJ2-2,TGTGCCAGCAGTCTCTTTGGGGGGGCTGTCACCGGGGAGCTGTTTTTT,CASSLFGGAVTGELFF
NA,TRBV25-1,NA,TRBJ2-2,TGTGCCAGCAGTGAATTAAGAACAACCTCCACCGGGGAGCTGTTTTTT,CASSELRTTSTGELFF
TRBD1,TRBV5-8,NA,TRBJ1-1,TGTGCCAGCAGCGTTCGCAGGGGGACTGAAGCTTTCTTT,CASSVRRGTEAFF
NA,TRBV28,NA,TRBJ1-2,TGTGCCAGCAGTTTCAGGTTTTATGGCTACACCTTC,CASSFRFYGYTF